This TCR beta chain originates from a study of metastatic and nonmetastatic thyroid tumors. Patients were all untreated before their thyroid surgery. CDR1 and CDR2 (germline): MNHNS, SASEGT. The CDR3 contains 14 residues. Using MiXCR, TCRdb reanalyzed the PCR reads. The sample has about 23,000 clones, about 30% seen once; the top ten hold 5.4%. About this clone: One end of the junction does not line up with germline, which may come from a read error.

Sequenced material: tumor tissue. V usage is TRBV6-1 and J usage is TRBJ1-1; TRBD1 might be the D (5 bases). This sequence was found in a female donor with papillary thyroid cancer or a benign thyroid nodule (not recorded which). Some clones in this sample may be carry-over from other donors' samples. The CDR3 is CAIDSGLGDTEASF. CDR3 in DNA: TGTGCCATCGACAGCGGGCTCGGAGACACTGAAGCTTCCTTT.